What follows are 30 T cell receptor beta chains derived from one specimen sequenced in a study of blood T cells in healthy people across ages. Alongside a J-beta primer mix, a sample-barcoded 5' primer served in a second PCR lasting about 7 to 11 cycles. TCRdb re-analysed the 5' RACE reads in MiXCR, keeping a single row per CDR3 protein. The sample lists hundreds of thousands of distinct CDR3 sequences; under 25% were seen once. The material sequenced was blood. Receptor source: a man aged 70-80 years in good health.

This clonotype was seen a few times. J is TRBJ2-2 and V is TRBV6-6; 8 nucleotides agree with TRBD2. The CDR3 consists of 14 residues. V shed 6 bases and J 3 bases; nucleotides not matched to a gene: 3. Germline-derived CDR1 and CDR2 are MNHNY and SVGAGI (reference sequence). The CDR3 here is CASRIAGHTGELFF. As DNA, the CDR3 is TGTGCCAGCAGAATAGCGGGGCACACCGGGGAGCTGTTTTTT.

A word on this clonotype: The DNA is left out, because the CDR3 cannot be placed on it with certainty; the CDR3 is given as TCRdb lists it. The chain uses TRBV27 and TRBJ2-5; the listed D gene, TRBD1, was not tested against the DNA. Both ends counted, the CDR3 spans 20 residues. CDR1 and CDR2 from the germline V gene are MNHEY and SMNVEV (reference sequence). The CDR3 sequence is CASILGVLTGEKRLPYEQYF.

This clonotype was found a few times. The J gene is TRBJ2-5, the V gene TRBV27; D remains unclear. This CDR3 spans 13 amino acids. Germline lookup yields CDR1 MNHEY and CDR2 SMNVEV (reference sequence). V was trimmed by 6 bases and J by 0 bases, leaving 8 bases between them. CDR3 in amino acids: CASRGPYQETQYF. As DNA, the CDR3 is TGTGCCAGCAGGGGCCCTTACCAAGAGACCCAGTACTTC.

The CDR3 bases are TGTGCCTGGAGTGGTGGCCAGACTTTGACGCAGTATTTT. It specifies CAWSGGQTLTQYF. V and J are TRBV30 and TRBJ2-3; D is unclear. The CDR3 is made up of 13 amino acids. CDR1 and CDR2 (germline): GTSNPN, SVGIG (reference sequence). The germline V and J ends were trimmed by 1 base and 9 bases, with 14 bases remaining between them.

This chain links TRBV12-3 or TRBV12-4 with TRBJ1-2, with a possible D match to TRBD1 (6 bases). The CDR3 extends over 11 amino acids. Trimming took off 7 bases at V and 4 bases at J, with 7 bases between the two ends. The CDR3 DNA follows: TGTGCCAGCACACAGGGCTATGGCTACACCTTC. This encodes CASTQGYGYTF.

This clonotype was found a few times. CDR3 nucleotide sequence: TGTGCCAGCAGCTTACATACGGGACTAGCGGGAGGTAATGAGCAGTTCTTC. It is translated as CASSLHTGLAGGNEQFF. The chain links TRBV7-9 to TRBJ2-1; 15 bases line up with TRBD2. The V gene's germline CDR1 is SEHNR and CDR2 FQNEAQ (reference sequence). Trimming at V came to 2 bases and at J to 7 bases, leaving 6 bases not matched to a gene. This CDR3 is built from 17 residues.

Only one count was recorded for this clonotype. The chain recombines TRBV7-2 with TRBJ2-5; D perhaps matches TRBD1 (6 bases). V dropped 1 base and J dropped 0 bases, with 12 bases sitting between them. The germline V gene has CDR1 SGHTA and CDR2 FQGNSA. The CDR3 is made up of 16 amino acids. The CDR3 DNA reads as TGTGCCAGCAGCTTAGAACAGGGTCGGTACCAAGAGACCCAGTACTTC. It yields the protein CASSLEQGRYQETQYF. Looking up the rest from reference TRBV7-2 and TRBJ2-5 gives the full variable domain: GAGVSQSPSNKVTEKGKDVELRCDPISGHTALYWYRQSLGQGLEFLIYFQGNSAPDKSGLPSDRFSAERTGGSVSTLTIQRTQQEDSAVYLCASSLEQGRYQETQYFGPGTRLLVL.

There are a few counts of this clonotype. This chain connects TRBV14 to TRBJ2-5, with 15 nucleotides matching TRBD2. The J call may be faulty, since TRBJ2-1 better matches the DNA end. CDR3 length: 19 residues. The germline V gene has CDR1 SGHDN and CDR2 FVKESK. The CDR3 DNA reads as TGTGCCAGCAGCCACGGACTAGCGGGAGGGCTAGTGGAAAACAATGAGCAGTTCTTC. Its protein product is CASSHGLAGGLVENNEQFF.

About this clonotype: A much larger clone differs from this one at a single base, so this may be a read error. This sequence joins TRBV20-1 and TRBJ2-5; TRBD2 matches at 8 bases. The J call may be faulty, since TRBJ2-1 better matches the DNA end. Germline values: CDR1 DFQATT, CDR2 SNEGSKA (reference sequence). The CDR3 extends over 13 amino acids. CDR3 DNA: TGCAGTGCTTTACCAGCGGGAGAAGCTCAGCAGTTCTTC. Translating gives CSALPAGEAQQFF.

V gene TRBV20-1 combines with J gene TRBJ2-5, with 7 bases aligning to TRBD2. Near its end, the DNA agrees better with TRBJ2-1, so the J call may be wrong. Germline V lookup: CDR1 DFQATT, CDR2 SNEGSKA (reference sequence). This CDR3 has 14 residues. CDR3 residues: CSTSLAGAYNEQFF. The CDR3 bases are TGCAGTACCTCATTAGCGGGCGCCTACAATGAGCAGTTCTTC.

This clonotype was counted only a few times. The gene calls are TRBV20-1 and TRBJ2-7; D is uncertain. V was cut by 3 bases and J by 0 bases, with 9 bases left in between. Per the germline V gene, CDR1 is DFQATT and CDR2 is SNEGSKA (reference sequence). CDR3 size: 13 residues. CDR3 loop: CSARWISSYEQYF. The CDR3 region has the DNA TGCAGTGCTAGGTGGATTAGCTCCTACGAGCAGTACTTC.

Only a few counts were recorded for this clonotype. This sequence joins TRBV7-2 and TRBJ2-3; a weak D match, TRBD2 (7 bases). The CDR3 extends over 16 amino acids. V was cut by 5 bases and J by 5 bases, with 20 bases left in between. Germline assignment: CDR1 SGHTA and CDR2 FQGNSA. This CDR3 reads CASSPWGGGRKDTQYF. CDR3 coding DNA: TGTGCCAGCAGCCCTTGGGGGGGCGGGAGAAAAGATACGCAGTATTTT.

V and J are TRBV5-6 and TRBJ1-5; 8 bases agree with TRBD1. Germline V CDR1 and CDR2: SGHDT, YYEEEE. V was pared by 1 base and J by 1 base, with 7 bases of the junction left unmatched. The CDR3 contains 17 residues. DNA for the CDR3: TGTGCCAGCAGCTTGCGGTCAGGGGGCGTGAGCAATCAGCCCCAGCATTTT. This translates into CASSLRSGGVSNQPQHF.

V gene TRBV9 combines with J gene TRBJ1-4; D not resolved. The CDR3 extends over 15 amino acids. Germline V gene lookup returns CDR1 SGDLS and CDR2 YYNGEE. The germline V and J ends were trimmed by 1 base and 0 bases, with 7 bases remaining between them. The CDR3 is CASSVQEATNEKLFF. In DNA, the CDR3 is TGTGCCAGCAGCGTACAGGAAGCAACTAATGAAAAACTGTTTTTT.

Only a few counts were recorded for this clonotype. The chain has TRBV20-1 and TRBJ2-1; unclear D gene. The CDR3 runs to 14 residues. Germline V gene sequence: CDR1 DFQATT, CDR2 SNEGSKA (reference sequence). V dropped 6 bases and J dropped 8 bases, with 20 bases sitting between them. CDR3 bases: TGCAGTGCCCCCGACCGCCCTGTTTCCGATGAGCAGTTCTTC. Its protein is CSAPDRPVSDEQFF.

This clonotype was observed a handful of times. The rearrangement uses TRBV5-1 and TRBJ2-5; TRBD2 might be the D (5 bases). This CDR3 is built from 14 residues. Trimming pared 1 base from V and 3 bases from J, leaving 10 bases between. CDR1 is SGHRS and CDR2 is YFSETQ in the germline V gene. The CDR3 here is CASSLRSSKETQYF. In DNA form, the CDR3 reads TGCGCCAGCAGCTTGAGGTCTAGCAAAGAGACCCAGTACTTC.

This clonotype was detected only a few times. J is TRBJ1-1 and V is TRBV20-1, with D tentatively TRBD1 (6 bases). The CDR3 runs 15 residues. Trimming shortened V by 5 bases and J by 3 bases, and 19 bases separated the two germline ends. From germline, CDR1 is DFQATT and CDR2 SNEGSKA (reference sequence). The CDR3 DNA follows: TGCAGTGCTGGCGGGGGGGCGGGATTCGACACTGAAGCTTTCTTT. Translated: CSAGGGAGFDTEAFF.

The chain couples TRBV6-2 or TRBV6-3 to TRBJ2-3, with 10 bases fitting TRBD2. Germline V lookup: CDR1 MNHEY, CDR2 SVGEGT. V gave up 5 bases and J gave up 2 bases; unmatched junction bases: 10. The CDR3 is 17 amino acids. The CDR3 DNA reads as TGTGCCAGCAGTCCCAAGACGGGACTAGCGAACACAGATACGCAGTATTTT. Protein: CASSPKTGLANTDTQYF.

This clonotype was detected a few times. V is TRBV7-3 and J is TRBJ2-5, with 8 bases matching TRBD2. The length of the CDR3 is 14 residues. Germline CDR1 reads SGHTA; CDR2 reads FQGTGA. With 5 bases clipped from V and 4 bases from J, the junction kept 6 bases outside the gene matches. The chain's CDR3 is CASSRGGALETQYF. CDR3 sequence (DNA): TGTGCCAGCAGCCGGGGGGGGGCCTTAGAGACCCAGTACTTC.

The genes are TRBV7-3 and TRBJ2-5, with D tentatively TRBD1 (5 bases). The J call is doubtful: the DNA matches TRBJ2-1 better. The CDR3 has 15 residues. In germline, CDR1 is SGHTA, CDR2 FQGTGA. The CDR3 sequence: CASSSRATSYNEQFF. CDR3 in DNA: TGTGCCAGCAGCTCCAGGGCAACGTCCTACAATGAGCAGTTCTTC.

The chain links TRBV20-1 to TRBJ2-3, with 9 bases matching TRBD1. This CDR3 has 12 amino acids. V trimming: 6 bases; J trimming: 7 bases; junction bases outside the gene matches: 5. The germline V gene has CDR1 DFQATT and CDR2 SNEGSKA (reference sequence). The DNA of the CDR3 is TGCAGTGCGAGGACAGGGGCAAATACGCAGTATTTT. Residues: CSARTGANTQYF.

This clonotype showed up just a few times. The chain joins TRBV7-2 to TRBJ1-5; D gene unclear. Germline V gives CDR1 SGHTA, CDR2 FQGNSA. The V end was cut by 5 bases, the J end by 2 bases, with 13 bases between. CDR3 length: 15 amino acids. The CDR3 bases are TGTGCCAGCAGCCCGGGGATGGGTGGCAATCAGCCCCAGCATTTT. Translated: CASSPGMGGNQPQHF.

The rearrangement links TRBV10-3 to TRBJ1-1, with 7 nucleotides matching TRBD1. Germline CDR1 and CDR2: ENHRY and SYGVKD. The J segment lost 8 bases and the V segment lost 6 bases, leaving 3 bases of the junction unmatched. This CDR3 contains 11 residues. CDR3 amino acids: CAIRRQGEAFF. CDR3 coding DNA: TGTGCCATCAGGCGACAGGGCGAAGCTTTCTTT.

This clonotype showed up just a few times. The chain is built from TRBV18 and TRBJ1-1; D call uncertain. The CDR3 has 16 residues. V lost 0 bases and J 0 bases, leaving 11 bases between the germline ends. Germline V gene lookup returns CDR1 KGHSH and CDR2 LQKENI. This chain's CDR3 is CASSPPVRSMNTEAFF. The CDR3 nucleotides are TGTGCCAGCTCACCACCGGTTCGGTCCATGAACACTGAAGCTTTCTTT.

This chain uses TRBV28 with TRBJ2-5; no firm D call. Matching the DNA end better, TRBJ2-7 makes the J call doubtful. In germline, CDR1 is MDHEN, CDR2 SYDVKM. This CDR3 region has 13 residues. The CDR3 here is CASSFYSRYEQYF. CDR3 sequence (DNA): TGTGCCAGCAGTTTTTACAGTAGGTACGAGCAGTACTTC.

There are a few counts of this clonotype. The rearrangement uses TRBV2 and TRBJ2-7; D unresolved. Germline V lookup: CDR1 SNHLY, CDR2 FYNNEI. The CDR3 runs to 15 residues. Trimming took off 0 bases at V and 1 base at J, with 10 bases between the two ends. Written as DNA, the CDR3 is TGTGCCAGCAGTGAAGCGCGTCTGGGTTCCTACGAGCAGTACTTC. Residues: CASSEARLGSYEQYF.

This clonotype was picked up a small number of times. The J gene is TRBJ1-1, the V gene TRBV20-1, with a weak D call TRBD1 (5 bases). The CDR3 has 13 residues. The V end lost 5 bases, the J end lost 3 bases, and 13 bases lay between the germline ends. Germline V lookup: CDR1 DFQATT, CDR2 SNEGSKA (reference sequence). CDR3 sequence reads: CSAGRGADTEAFF. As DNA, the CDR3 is TGCAGTGCTGGACGGGGCGCGGACACTGAAGCTTTCTTT.

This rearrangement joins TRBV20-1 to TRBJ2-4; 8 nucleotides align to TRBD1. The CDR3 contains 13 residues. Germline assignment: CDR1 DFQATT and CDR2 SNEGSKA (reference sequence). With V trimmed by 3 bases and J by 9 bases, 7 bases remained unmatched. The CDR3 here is CSASLTGDGIQYF. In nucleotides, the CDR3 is TGCAGTGCTAGTCTGACAGGGGATGGCATTCAGTACTTC.

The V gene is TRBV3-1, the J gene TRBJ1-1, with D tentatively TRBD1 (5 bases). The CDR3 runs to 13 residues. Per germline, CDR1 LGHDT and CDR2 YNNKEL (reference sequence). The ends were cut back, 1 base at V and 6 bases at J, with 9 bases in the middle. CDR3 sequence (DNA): TGTGCCAGCAGCCAAGTAGACAGCTCTGAAGCTTTCTTT. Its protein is CASSQVDSSEAFF.

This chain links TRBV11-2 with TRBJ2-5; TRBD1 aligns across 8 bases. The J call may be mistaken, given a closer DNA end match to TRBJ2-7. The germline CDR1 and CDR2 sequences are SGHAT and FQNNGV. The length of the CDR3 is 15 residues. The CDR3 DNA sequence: TGTGCCAGCAGCCCCCGGGACAGGACAACCTACGAGCAGTACTTC. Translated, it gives CASSPRDRTTYEQYF.